This TCR beta chain stems from a study of control samples from healthy donors and cancer patients. The V gene lost 6 bases and the J gene lost 7 bases, with 13 bases spanning the gap. CDR1 SGHAT and CDR2 FQDESV come from the germline V gene (reference sequence). This CDR3 contains 13 residues. Assay used: immunoSEQ multiplex PCR; TCRdb lists only in-frame clones, some missing. Of about 130,000 clones listed, more than 80% are singletons. The receptor was derived from a man aged 18 to 30 in good health. The chain employs TRBV11-1 and TRBJ2-1, with D tentatively TRBD2 (6 bases). Sequenced: blood. The CDR3 DNA sequence: TGTGCCAGCAGGGGGCCTAGCGAAAATGAGCAGTTCTTC. As protein: CASRGPSENEQFF.